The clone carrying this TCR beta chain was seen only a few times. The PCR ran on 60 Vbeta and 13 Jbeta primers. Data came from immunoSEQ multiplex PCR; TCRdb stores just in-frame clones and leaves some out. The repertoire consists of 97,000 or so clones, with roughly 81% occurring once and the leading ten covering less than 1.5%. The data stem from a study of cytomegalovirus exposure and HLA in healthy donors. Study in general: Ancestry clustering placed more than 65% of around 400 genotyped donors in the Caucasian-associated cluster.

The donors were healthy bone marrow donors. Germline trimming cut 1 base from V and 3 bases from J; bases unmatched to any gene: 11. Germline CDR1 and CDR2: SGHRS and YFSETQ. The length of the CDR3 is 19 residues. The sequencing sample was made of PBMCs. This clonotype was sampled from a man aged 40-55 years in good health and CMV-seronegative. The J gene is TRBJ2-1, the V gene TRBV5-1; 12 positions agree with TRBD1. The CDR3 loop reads CASSLSGQGAVGHYNEQFF. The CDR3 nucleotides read TGCGCCAGCAGCTTGTCGGGACAGGGGGCTGTCGGACACTACAATGAGCAGTTCTTC.